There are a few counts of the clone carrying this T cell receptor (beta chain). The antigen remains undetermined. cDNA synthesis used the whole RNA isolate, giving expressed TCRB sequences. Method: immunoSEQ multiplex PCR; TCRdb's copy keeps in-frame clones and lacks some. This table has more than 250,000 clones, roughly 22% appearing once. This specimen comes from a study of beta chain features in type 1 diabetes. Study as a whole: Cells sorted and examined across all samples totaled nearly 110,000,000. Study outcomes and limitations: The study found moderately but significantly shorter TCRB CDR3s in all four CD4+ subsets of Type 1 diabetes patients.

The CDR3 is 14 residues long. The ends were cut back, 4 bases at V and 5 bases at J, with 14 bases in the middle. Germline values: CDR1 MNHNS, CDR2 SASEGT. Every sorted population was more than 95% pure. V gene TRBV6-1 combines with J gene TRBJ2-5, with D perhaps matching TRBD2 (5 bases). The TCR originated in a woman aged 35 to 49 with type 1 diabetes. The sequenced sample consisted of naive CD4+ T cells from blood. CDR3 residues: CASSVRRANETQYF. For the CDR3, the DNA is TGTGCCAGCAGTGTCAGGCGGGCGAACGAGACCCAGTACTTC.